This TCR beta chain was sequenced for a study of shared clonotypes between healthy human individuals (TCRdb year 2020). Study-wide context: Three men and two women, aged 18 to 49 years, made up the cohort. The study deeply sequenced blood TCR repertoires of several healthy adults to estimate repertoire size and the extent of clonotype sharing between individuals. To increase sequencing depth and limit assay-specific biases, different laboratories used diverse techniques to prepare libraries and sequence TCR repertoires. Per donor, three plates each were used for CD4 naive and CD4 memory, two for CD8 naive, and one for CD8 memory. Between about 0.85 and 9.5 billion PBMCs per donor were obtained by leukapheresis.

V loses 2 bases, J loses 5 bases, and the germline ends lie 13 bases apart. CDR1 is given as KGHSH and CDR2 as LQKENI, both from the germline V gene. Counted from cysteine to phenylalanine, this CDR3 has 16 amino acids. The retained sequence is limited to the CDR3, 48 bases, with the frame set at the first base. Notes on this clone: What antigen it recognizes has not been identified. There are no base qualities to consult, and no much larger clone falls within one base.

What the study reported, not specific to this receptor: Rarefaction of sorted-subset datasets indicated incomplete sequencing despite the large sequencing depth. Estimated clonotype richness was generally larger for naive than for memory subsets. Sharing across a handful of donors was observed for roughly 5% of naive CD4, 3% to 3.5% of naive CD8, over 2% of memory CD4, and about 0.39% of memory CD8 clonotypes. Compared with non-shared clonotypes, the clonotypes found in all four sorted-subset donors had higher generation probabilities. Sampling was limited to blood, and TCR repertoires in tissue likely differ from TCR repertoires in blood. Because the study included a small number of donors, the genetic and exposure-history diversity represented was limited. Based on pairwise subsampling, the degree of clonotype sharing among donors was expected to be affected by sequencing depth.

Using the deep immunoSEQ assay, TCR CDR3 regions were amplified from genomic DNA by multiplex PCR. Extracted genomic DNA from each cell subset was spread evenly across all wells of several immunoSEQ 96-well plates, with each plate serving as a replicate. For sorted subsets, approximately 190 ng genomic DNA, equal to tens of thousands of T cell genomes, was loaded into each replicate PCR. Purified libraries were measured with a Qubit 3.0 fluorometer, size-checked on a Bioanalyzer 2100, and measured again with the KAPA Library Quantification kit. A separate single-read 150-cycle Illumina NextSeq 550 flow cell was used to sequence each immunoSEQ 96-well plate. On the study's bioinformatics: The immunoSEQ output contained only junctional sequences without quality scores, so filtering could not match that applied to full-length reads. Sequences were annotated with PyIR, a Python wrapper for IgBLAST v1.9, and V/J genes and CDR3 were assigned using IMGT germline references. Any read was removed if the V/J assignment was weak (E-value above 1e-6), the CDR3 was missing, or the read contained stop codons, out-of-frame junctions, or ambiguous translated residues. V3J clonotypes were defined by identical inferred V gene, J gene, and CDR3 amino acid sequence. The percentage overlap between two repertoires was calculated by dividing the number of shared unique clonotypes by the size of the smaller repertoire. Three approaches were used to assess repertoire richness: RTK rarefaction, the Chao1 estimator, and Recon v2.1 estimates of unobserved clonotypes. Generation probabilities were computed with OLGA for all TCRbeta clonotypes obtained by the gDNA method from a few donors. What TCRdb holds here is the immuneACCESS table cut down to in-frame rearrangements. Part of the clones is not present; checked against another copy, under half of the missing clones reflect an unresolved V gene, and the others are unexplained. D and trimming were read from the DNA, whereas the V and J calls and clone size are those reported in that table. In this sample the table shows under 600,000 clones, roughly 97% of which occur a single time. The ten largest clonotypes hold about 0.06% of the sample.

The donors were healthy, HIV-negative adults with no recently reported acute infections or vaccinations. Every donor was a Caucasian adult living in Nashville, Tennessee, USA. Magnetic negative selection was used to enrich CD4+ T cells, after which naive cells were positively selected on CD45RA and the negative fraction became the memory subset. After blood collection by leukapheresis, PBMCs were isolated using Ficoll-Histopaque density gradient centrifugation and then cryopreserved in the vapor phase of liquid nitrogen. Purity and quantity of every magnetically sorted T cell population were checked by analytical flow cytometry. Genomic DNA was isolated from each sorted fraction and quantified by UV absorbance on a Nanodrop 2000c.

The chain is assembled from TRBV18 and TRBJ1-6, with TRBD1 perhaps the D gene, on 6 matching bases. Source material: naive CD4+ T cells sorted from blood. The intended sense of this specimen's cell subset or site label: CD45RA+ positively selected. The source of this sequence is a woman aged 25 to 39 in good health. The base sequence is TGTGCCAGCTCACCAAGGGACACGGTGGATAATTCACCCCTCCACTTT. This encodes CASSPRDTVDNSPLHF.